Included here is one T cell receptor (beta chain) sequence, with context. This sample was taken from a study of blood T cell repertoires in COVID-19. Study-level information: Sample material is recorded as cDNA or gDNA derived from T cells, B-cell-depleted T cells, or PBMCs.

Per the authors' pipeline: For nucleated cells, counts were estimated from reference gene primer amplification. Assay used: immunoSEQ multiplex PCR; TCRdb lists only in-frame clones, some missing. Clone size and V and J calls were adopted from that table, with D and trimming inferred from the DNA. The data hold around 130,000 clones, with around 78% observed a single time. Per the germline V gene, CDR1 is SGHAT and CDR2 is FQNNGV. Trimming took 0 bases from V and 6 from J, leaving 12 bases between them. CDR3 length: 14 residues. Sequenced: peripheral blood. The rearrangement joins TRBV11-2 to TRBJ2-7; D perhaps matches TRBD2 (6 bases). The source is a human donor in a cohort sampled during active COVID-19. The DNA of the CDR3 is TGTGCCAGCAGCTTAGATACGGGACTTGTCGAGCAGTACTTC. Protein product: CASSLDTGLVEQYF.